A single sample gave rise to the 9 T cell receptor beta chains below, sequenced in a study of CD8+CD57+ T cells in acquired aplastic anemia. CD8+CD57+ cell expansion had been shown by flow cytometry in patients chosen for sequencing. TCR beta VDJ combinations and CDR3 sequences were profiled from genomic DNA. TCRdb passed the reads through MiXCR, listing each CDR3 protein once. The sample holds around 290,000 distinct CDR3 sequences, 45% to 65% seen once. The sequenced sample consisted of sorted CD4+, CD8+, or CD8+CD57+ T cells (not recorded which) from PBMCs. These receptors were obtained from a human donor with aplastic anemia.

The rearrangement uses TRBV4-2 and TRBJ2-1; tentatively, D is TRBD1 or TRBD2 (6 bases each). Germline CDR1 reads LGHNA; CDR2 reads YNFKEQ. V lost 0 bases to trimming and J lost 8 bases, with 17 bases between them. The CDR3 is made up of 16 amino acids. In DNA form, the CDR3 reads TGTGCCAGCAGCCAAGATCGGGGGCTAGCGAGTGATGAGCAGTTCTTC. This sequence encodes CASSQDRGLASDEQFF.

This chain joins TRBV2 and TRBJ1-1, with a possible D match to TRBD1 (5 bases). V was clipped by 6 bases and J by 1 base, with 15 bases between them. The CDR3 runs 15 residues. Germline CDR1 SNHLY, CDR2 FYNNEI. In nucleotides, the CDR3 is TGTGCCAGCAGAACGATGGGACGGACGAACACTGAAGCTTTCTTT. Residues: CASRTMGRTNTEAFF.

This clonotype has ten or more counts. The rearrangement links TRBV19 to TRBJ2-1; 13 positions agree with TRBD2. After removal of 6 bases from V and 6 bases from J, the junction contained 8 bases not matched to a gene. CDR3 size: 16 residues. Germline values: CDR1 LNHDA, CDR2 SQIVND (reference sequence). The CDR3 DNA is TGTGCCAGTAGCCCAAGGGGACTAGCGGGATTCAATGAGCAGTTCTTC. This encodes CASSPRGLAGFNEQFF.

At least ten counts were recorded for this clonotype. This sequence joins TRBV24-1 and TRBJ1-5, with D possibly being TRBD1 (6 bases). The CDR3 is 14 residues long. V lost 3 bases, J lost 4 bases, and 9 bases lay in between. Germline V gene lookup returns CDR1 KGHDR and CDR2 SFDVKD. The CDR3 region is CATSDPTGNQPQHF. The CDR3 DNA reads TGTGCCACCAGTGATCCAACAGGGAATCAGCCCCAGCATTTT.

About this clonotype itself: Likely a read error: the CDR3 ends without its conserved phenylalanine or tryptophan. Because the CDR3's place on the DNA is in doubt, the DNA is left out and the CDR3 is given as listed by TCRdb. The chain couples TRBV7-9 to TRBJ2-5; the table names TRBD2, a call not compared with the DNA. CDR1 SEHNR and CDR2 FQNEAQ come from the germline V gene (reference sequence). The CDR3 totals 14 residues, both ends included. The CDR3 sequence is CASSLRGTSGGEST.

In regard to this clonotype: A read error is likely, as this CDR3 ends without the conserved phenylalanine or tryptophan. This chain uses TRBV15 with TRBJ1-6, with TRBD1 identical over 8 bases. The V gene end was trimmed by 0 bases and the J gene end by 8 bases; junction bases not matched to a gene: 3. The CDR3 is made up of 15 amino acids. Germline lookup yields CDR1 LNHNV and CDR2 YYDKDF (reference sequence). CDR3 region: CATSREDRVYSPLHL. The DNA of the CDR3 is TGTGCCACCAGCAGAGAGGACAGGGTTTATTCACCCCTCCACTTA.

The J gene is TRBJ2-7, the V gene TRBV29-1; 8 bases map to TRBD2. Germline V lookup: CDR1 SQVTM, CDR2 ANQGSEA. CDR3 size: 14 residues. The CDR3 bases are TGCAGTGGGTCGGGGGGGGACTCTTCCTACGAGCAGTACTTC. This encodes CSGSGGDSSYEQYF.

The sample holds many counts of this clonotype. The J gene is TRBJ2-2, the V gene TRBV4-1; 9 nucleotides align to TRBD1. Unmatched junction bases numbered 8, after V lost 2 bases and J lost 7 bases. CDR3 size: 16 residues. The V gene's germline CDR1 is MGHRA and CDR2 YSYEKL. CDR3: CASSQITGGAGGELFF. CDR3 nucleotides: TGCGCCAGCAGCCAAATTACAGGGGGCGCGGGCGGGGAGCTGTTTTTT.

The chain recombines TRBV9 with TRBJ2-1; the D gene is possibly TRBD1 (6 bases). The CDR3 is 17 residues long. Germline V lookup: CDR1 SGDLS, CDR2 YYNGEE. Trimming shortened V by 1 base and J by 2 bases, and 16 bases separated the two germline ends. The CDR3 loop reads CASSVYRDPGAYNEQFF. CDR3 sequence (DNA): TGTGCCAGCAGCGTATACCGGGACCCAGGGGCCTACAATGAGCAGTTCTTC.